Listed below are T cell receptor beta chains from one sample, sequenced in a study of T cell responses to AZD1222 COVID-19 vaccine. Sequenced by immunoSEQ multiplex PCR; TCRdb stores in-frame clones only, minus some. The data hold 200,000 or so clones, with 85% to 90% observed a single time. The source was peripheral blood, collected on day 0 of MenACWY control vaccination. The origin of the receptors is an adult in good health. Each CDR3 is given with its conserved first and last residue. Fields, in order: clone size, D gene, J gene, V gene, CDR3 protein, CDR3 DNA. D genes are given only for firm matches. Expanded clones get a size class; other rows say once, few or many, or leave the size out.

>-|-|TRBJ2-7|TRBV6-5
CASRSLQGYEQYF
TGTGCCAGCAGGAGCCTCCAGGGCTACGAGCAGTACTTC
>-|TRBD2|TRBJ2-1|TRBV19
CASGRARDDEQFF
TGTGCCAGTGGGAGGGCCAGAGATGATGAGCAGTTCTTC
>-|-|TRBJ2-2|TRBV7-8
CAKAAGIPGELFF
TGTGCCAAGGCGGCGGGGATCCCCGGGGAGCTGTTTTTT
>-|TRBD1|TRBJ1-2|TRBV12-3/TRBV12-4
CASMRQGDYGYTF
TGTGCCAGCATGAGGCAGGGGGACTATGGCTACACCTTC
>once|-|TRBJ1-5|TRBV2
CASTMEGTWVGDQPQHF
TGTGCCAGCACCATGGAGGGAACCTGGGTGGGTGATCAGCCCCAGCATTTT
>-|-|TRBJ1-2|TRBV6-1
CASSSGWGYGYTF
TGTGCCAGCAGCTCAGGGTGGGGCTATGGCTACACCTTC
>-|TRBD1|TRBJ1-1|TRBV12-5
CASGLGTGNTEAFF
TGTGCTAGTGGTTTAGGGACAGGGAACACTGAAGCTTTCTTT
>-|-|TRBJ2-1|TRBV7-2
CASSFPRVSSYNEQFF
TGTGCCAGCAGCTTTCCGCGGGTCAGCTCCTACAATGAGCAGTTCTTC
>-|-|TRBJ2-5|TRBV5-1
CASSLGVQQETQYF
TGCGCCAGCAGCTTAGGTGTTCAACAAGAGACCCAGTACTTC
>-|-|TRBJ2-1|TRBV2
CASSVGSGGSKQFF
TGTGCCAGCAGTGTAGGTTCTGGGGGTTCCAAGCAGTTCTTC
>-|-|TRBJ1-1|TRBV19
CASSLGKMNTEAFF
TGTGCCAGTAGTCTTGGCAAAATGAACACTGAAGCTTTCTTT
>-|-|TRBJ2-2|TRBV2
CATTGTNLMGELFF
TGTGCCACGACCGGGACCAACCTAATGGGGGAGCTGTTTTTT
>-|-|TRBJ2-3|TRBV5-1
CASSRTSTDTQYF
TGCGCCAGCAGCCGGACTAGCACAGATACGCAGTATTTT
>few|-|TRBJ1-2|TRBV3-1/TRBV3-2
CASSQHGVGGYTF
TGTGCCAGCAGCCAACATGGCGTGGGGGGCTACACCTTC
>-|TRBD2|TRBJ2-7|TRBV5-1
CASSLWLAGDSSYEQYF
TGCGCCAGCAGCTTGTGGCTAGCGGGGGATAGTTCCTACGAGCAGTACTTC
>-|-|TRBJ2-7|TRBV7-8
CASSLAGSSYEQYF
TGTGCCAGCAGCTTAGCTGGCAGTTCCTACGAGCAGTACTTC
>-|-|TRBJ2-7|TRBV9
CASSVGDGGAYEQYF
TGTGCCAGCAGCGTAGGGGACGGCGGGGCCTACGAGCAGTACTTC
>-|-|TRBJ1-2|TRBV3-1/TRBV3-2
CASSQQDLGGYTF
TGTGCCAGCAGCCAACAAGACCTAGGTGGCTACACCTTC
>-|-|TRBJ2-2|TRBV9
CASSVGGEFTGELFF
TGTGCCAGCAGCGTAGGGGGGGAGTTCACCGGGGAGCTGTTTTTT
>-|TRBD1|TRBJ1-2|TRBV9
CASSGRTGSRVGYTF
TGTGCCAGCAGCGGGCGGACAGGGAGCAGGGTTGGCTACACCTTC
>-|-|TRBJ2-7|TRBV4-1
CASSQDDQWYNEQYF
TGCGCCAGCAGCCAAGATGACCAGTGGTATAACGAGCAGTACTTC
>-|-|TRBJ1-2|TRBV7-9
CASSSGLNGYTF
TGTGCCAGCAGCTCTGGACTTAATGGCTACACCTTC
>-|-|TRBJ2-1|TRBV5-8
CASSLGRVPHEQFF
TGTGCCAGCAGCTTGGGTAGGGTGCCCCATGAGCAGTTCTTC
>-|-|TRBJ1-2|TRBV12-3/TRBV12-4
CASREDDNYGYTF
TGTGCCAGCCGGGAGGACGATAACTATGGCTACACCTTC
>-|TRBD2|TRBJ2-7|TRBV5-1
CASSLGTSLSYEQYF
TGCGCCAGCAGCTTGGGGACTAGCCTAAGCTACGAGCAGTACTTC
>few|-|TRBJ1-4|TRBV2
CASSVAGEKLFF
TGTGCCAGCAGTGTTGCCGGAGAAAAACTGTTTTTT
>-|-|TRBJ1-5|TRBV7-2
CASSNGESRPQHF
TGTGCCAGCAGCAACGGGGAATCAAGGCCCCAGCATTTT
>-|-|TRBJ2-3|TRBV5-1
CASTNTGTDTQYF
TGCGCCAGCACCAACACGGGCACAGATACGCAGTATTTT
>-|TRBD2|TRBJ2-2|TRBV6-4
CPHQGRGLAGWRDTGELFF
TGTCCCCACCAGGGGCGCGGACTAGCGGGCTGGAGAGACACCGGGGAGCTGTTTTTT
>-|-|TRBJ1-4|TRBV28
CASSPPDSGEKLFF
TGTGCCAGCAGTCCGCCAGACAGTGGGGAAAAACTGTTTTTT
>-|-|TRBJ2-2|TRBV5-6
CASSSRGTGELFF
TGTGCCAGCAGCTCTCGGGGTACCGGGGAGCTGTTTTTT
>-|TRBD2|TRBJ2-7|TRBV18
CASSPPGTTSYEQYF
TGTGCCAGCTCACCGCCCGGGACTACATCCTACGAGCAGTACTTC
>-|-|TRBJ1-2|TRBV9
CASSVAQASYGYTF
TGTGCCAGCAGCGTAGCACAGGCAAGCTATGGCTACACCTTC
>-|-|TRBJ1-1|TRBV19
CASKGEEGKAFF
TGTGCCAGTAAGGGGGAGGAGGGCAAAGCTTTCTTT
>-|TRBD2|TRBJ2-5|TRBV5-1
CASSLALAGAFQETQYF
TGCGCCAGCAGCTTGGCTCTAGCGGGGGCATTCCAAGAGACCCAGTACTTC
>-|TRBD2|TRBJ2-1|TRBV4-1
CASSLRIAGYNEQFF
TGCGCCAGCAGCCTTCGGATAGCGGGCTACAATGAGCAGTTCTTC
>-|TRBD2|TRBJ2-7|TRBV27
CASSPTSGYYEQYF
TGTGCCAGCAGTCCGACTAGCGGGTACTACGAGCAGTACTTC
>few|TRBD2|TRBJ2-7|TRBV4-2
CASSQDSSGAYEQYF
TGTGCCAGCAGCCAAGATTCTAGCGGGGCCTACGAGCAGTACTTC
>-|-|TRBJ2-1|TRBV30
CAWLRASYNEQFF
TGTGCCTGGTTAAGGGCTTCCTACAATGAGCAGTTCTTC
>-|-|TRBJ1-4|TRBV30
CAWSRQGPEKLFF
TGTGCCTGGAGTCGGCAGGGCCCTGAAAAACTGTTTTTT
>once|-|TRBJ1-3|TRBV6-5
CASSYSPGSPGNTIYF
TGTGCCAGCAGTTACTCCCCAGGGAGTCCTGGAAACACCATATATTTT
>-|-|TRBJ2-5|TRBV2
CAGRQETQYF
TGTGCCGGTCGACAAGAGACCCAGTACTTC
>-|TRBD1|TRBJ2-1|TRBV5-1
CASSLGQGGGNEQFF
TGCGCCAGCAGCTTGGGACAGGGTGGGGGCAATGAGCAGTTCTTC
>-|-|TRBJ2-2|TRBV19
CASSIFMGGGGTGELFF
TGTGCCAGTAGTATCTTCATGGGTGGAGGGGGTACCGGGGAGCTGTTTTTT